The clone carrying this T cell receptor (beta chain) was counted between two and nine times. What it recognizes is unknown. One entry per CDR3 protein results from TCRdb running MiXCR on the 5' RACE reads. The profile shows more than 150,000 distinct CDR3 sequences, around 13% of them singletons. The data are from a study of CD8 T cells in ankylosing spondylitis. The CDR3 is made up of 15 amino acids. V trimming: 2 bases; J trimming: 2 bases; junction bases outside the gene matches: 5. The germline CDR1 and CDR2 sequences are SGHRS and YFSETQ. Study-level points and caveats: Disease-associated clones were reportedly significantly overrepresented in matched ankylosing spondylitis synovial fluid. CD8+ cells made up the disease-linked clones, which were relatively rare in peripheral blood.

The sequenced sample consisted of blood, either unsorted or a sorted T cell fraction (not recorded which). The receptor was derived from a male donor with ankylosing spondylitis or in good health (not recorded which). The chain uses TRBV5-1 and TRBJ2-7; 9 bases are shared with TRBD1. CDR3 in amino acids: CASSFYRGPPYEQYF. CDR3 DNA sequence: TGCGCCAGCAGCTTCTACAGGGGGCCGCCCTACGAGCAGTACTTC.